This is a list of T cell receptor beta chains from one sample in a study of cytotoxic CD8 clonotypes in ibrutinib-treated CLL. Using immunoSEQ multiplex PCR, the repertoire was profiled, and TCRdb retains in-frame clones only, with some absent. The data contain approximately 130,000 clones, under 90% of them singletons. Sequences were derived from PBMCs, sampled after 24 months of ibrutinib treatment. The receptors shown here come from a human donor with chronic lymphocytic leukemia. Both conserved end residues are part of each CDR3. A D gene is named only where the DNA matches it firmly. Only part of the rows carry a size: once, few, many, or a class if the clone is expanded.

v_call	j_call	d_call	clone_size	cdr3_aa	cdr3_nt
TRBV28	TRBJ2-2	NA	NA	CASSLSQGGNTGELFF	TGTGCCAGCAGTTTATCGCAGGGAGGGAACACCGGGGAGCTGTTTTTT
TRBV9	TRBJ2-7	TRBD1	NA	CASSVGWTGMTYEQYF	TGTGCCAGCAGCGTAGGTTGGACAGGGATGACGTACGAGCAGTACTTC
TRBV6-1	TRBJ2-1	NA	NA	CASSEETGEQFF	TGTGCCAGCAGTGAAGAGACAGGCGAGCAGTTCTTC
TRBV4-3	TRBJ1-2	NA	NA	CASSQDFRTFSYGYTF	TGCGCCAGCAGCCAAGATTTTAGGACGTTTTCCTATGGCTACACCTTC
TRBV7-9	TRBJ2-1	TRBD1	NA	CASSQRAGTGTYNEQFF	TGTGCCAGCAGCCAACGCGCCGGGACAGGGACCTACAATGAGCAGTTCTTC
TRBV7-2	TRBJ1-5	NA	NA	CASSSPPNQPQHF	TGTGCCAGCAGCTCTCCACCCAATCAGCCCCAGCATTTT
TRBV10-3	TRBJ1-2	NA	NA	CAISETGPHGYTF	TGTGCCATCAGTGAGACAGGGCCCCATGGCTACACCTTC
TRBV10-3	TRBJ1-6	TRBD1	NA	CATDRAVGSPLHF	TGTGCCACTGACAGGGCGGTCGGTTCACCCCTCCACTTT
TRBV27	TRBJ2-6	NA	NA	CASSSRALGANVLTF	TGTGCCAGCAGTTCCAGGGCCCTAGGGGCCAACGTCCTGACTTTC
TRBV5-8	TRBJ1-2	TRBD1	large	CASSATGTGVSGYTF	TGTGCCAGCAGCGCAACCGGGACAGGGGTTTCTGGCTACACCTTC
TRBV5-6	TRBJ1-2	TRBD1	NA	CASSLGGYYGYTF	TGTGCCAGCAGCTTAGGGGGCTATTATGGCTACACCTTC
TRBV6-6	TRBJ1-3	NA	NA	CASSQVAGSGNTIYF	TGTGCCAGCAGTCAGGTAGCGGGCTCTGGAAACACCATATATTTT
TRBV5-1	TRBJ1-2	TRBD1	NA	CASSASGTGDGYTF	TGCGCCAGCAGCGCGAGCGGGACAGGGGATGGCTACACCTTC
TRBV5-1	TRBJ2-2	NA	NA	CASSLVQGYTGELFF	TGCGCCAGCAGCTTGGTTCAGGGCTACACCGGGGAGCTGTTTTTT
TRBV6-6	TRBJ1-1	NA	NA	CASTSGGRGSDTEAFF	TGTGCCAGTACGTCCGGGGGCCGAGGGTCTGACACTGAAGCTTTCTTT
TRBV28	TRBJ1-1	NA	NA	CASRTWGVKGTEAFF	TGTGCCAGCAGAACCTGGGGGGTAAAGGGCACTGAAGCTTTCTTT
TRBV5-6	TRBJ1-5	NA	NA	CASSPWGGIGVKPQHF	TGTGCCAGCAGCCCCTGGGGAGGGATAGGGGTTAAGCCCCAGCATTTT
TRBV7-2	TRBJ2-4	TRBD2	NA	CASSLGTSVDF	TGTGCCAGCAGCTTAGGGACTAGTGTGGACTTC
TRBV6-1	TRBJ1-2	TRBD1	NA	CASRQGTYGYTF	TGTGCCAGCAGACAGGGGACCTATGGCTACACCTTC
TRBV6-1	TRBJ1-5	NA	few	CASSDGSYSNQPQHF	TGTGCCAGCAGTGATGGCAGTTATAGCAATCAGCCCCAGCATTTT
TRBV5-1	TRBJ2-2	TRBD1	NA	CASSAGTGNTGELFF	TGCGCCAGCAGCGCCGGGACAGGGAACACCGGGGAGCTGTTTTTT
TRBV6-5	TRBJ2-7	NA	NA	CASGKTASYEQYF	TGTGCCAGTGGGAAGACAGCATCTTACGAGCAGTACTTC
TRBV27	TRBJ2-2	NA	NA	CASSEVPQTKNTGELFF	TGTGCCAGCAGCGAGGTCCCACAGACAAAGAACACCGGGGAGCTGTTTTTT
TRBV27	TRBJ2-3	NA	once	CASSSGPRGYTQYF	TGTGCCAGCAGCTCCGGGCCCCGGGGATATACGCAGTATTTT
TRBV30	TRBJ1-2	TRBD1	NA	CAWRARGRDGYTF	TGTGCCTGGAGGGCCAGGGGGCGCGATGGCTACACCTTC
TRBV7-2	TRBJ2-5	NA	NA	CASTDRGAILETQYF	TGTGCCAGCACTGATCGGGGGGCCATACTAGAGACCCAGTACTTC
TRBV11-2	TRBJ1-2	TRBD1	NA	CASSRDRVGYTF	TGTGCCAGCAGCCGGGACAGGGTTGGCTACACCTTC
TRBV9	TRBJ2-1	TRBD2	NA	CASSPGLAGRSYNEQFF	TGTGCCAGCAGCCCTGGACTAGCGGGGCGCTCCTACAATGAGCAGTTCTTC
TRBV4-2	TRBJ2-5	NA	NA	CASSQPQGGGETQYF	TGTGCCAGCAGCCAACCCCAGGGGGGAGGAGAGACCCAGTACTTC
TRBV5-1	TRBJ2-5	TRBD1	NA	CASSPHGTGGQETQYF	TGCGCCAGCAGCCCCCACGGGACAGGGGGCCAAGAGACCCAGTACTTC
TRBV6-5	TRBJ1-1	TRBD1	NA	CAIRGTENTEAFF	TGTGCCATCAGGGGGACAGAGAACACTGAAGCTTTCTTT
TRBV15	TRBJ2-2	TRBD2	NA	CATSREGRGTGELFF	TGTGCCACCAGCAGAGAAGGGAGGGGCACCGGGGAGCTGTTTTTT
TRBV5-1	TRBJ2-3	TRBD1	NA	CASVLIGTGEADTQYF	TGCGCCAGCGTTCTAATCGGGACAGGGGAGGCAGATACGCAGTATTTT
TRBV6-4	TRBJ2-3	TRBD2	NA	CASSEQAGGTDTQYF	TGTGCCAGCAGTGAACAAGCGGGGGGCACTGATACGCAGTATTTT
TRBV11-2	TRBJ2-7	NA	NA	CASSLANVNSYEQYF	TGTGCCAGCAGCTTAGCCAACGTCAATTCCTACGAGCAGTACTTC